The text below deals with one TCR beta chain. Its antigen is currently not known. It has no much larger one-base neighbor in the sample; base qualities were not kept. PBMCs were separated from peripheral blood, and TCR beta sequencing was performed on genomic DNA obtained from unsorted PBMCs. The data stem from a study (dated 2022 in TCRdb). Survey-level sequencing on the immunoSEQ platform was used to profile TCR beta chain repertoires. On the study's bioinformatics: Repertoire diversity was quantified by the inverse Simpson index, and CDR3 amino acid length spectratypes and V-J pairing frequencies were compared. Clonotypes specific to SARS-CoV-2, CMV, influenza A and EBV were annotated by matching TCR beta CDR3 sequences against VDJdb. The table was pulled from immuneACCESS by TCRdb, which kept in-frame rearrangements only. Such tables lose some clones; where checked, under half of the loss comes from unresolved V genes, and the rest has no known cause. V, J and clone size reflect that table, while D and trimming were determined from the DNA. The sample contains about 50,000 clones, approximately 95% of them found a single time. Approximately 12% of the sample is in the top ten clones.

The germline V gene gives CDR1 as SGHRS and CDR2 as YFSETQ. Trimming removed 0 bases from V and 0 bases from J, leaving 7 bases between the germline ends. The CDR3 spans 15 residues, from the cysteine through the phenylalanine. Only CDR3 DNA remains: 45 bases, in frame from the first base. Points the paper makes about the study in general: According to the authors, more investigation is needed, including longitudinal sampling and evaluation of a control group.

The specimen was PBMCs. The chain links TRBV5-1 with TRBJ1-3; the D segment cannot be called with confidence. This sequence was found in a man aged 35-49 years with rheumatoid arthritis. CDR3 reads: CASSLEPHSGNTIYF. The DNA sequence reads TGCGCCAGCAGCTTGGAACCCCACTCTGGAAACACCATATATTTT. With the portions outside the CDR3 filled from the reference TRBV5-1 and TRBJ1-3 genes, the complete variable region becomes KAGVTQTPRYLIKTRGQQVTLSCSPISGHRSVSWYQQTPGQGLQFLFEYFSETQRNKGNFPGRFSGRQFSNSRSEMNVSTLELGDSALYLCASSLEPHSGNTIYFGEGSWLTVV.